This T cell receptor beta chain was recovered during a study of T cells in Graves' hyperthyroidism and ophthalmopathy. Across the whole study: The initial diagnosis was the point when peripheral blood was collected, ahead of any treatment. General observations from the study: The majority of expanded thyroid clonotypes above 0.001 also appeared in blood.

Only a few counts were recorded for this clonotype. What it binds is unknown. Subjects aged 18 to 65 presented with newly diagnosed hyperthyroidism of less than 2 months' duration. This blood was taken when hyperthyroidism was first diagnosed, before any ophthalmopathy symptoms existed. Amplified regions were TCR beta CDR3 sequences from RNA transcripts. First-round RT-PCR of the TCR CDR3 relied on the HTBI primer set. MiXCR, applied by TCRdb to the multiplex PCR reads, yields one record per CDR3 protein. This sample has approximately 720,000 distinct CDR3 sequences, with around 20% found just once. The sequence came from a woman aged 50 to 65 with Graves' hyperthyroidism that later progressed to Graves' ophthalmopathy. Sequencing was done on a sample of blood.

The CDR3 loop is CASSRLAGKTYNEQFF. CDR3 sequence (DNA): TGTGCCAGCAGCCGACTAGCGGGGAAAACCTACAATGAGCAGTTCTTC. The chain links TRBV2 to TRBJ2-1, with 11 bases fitting TRBD2. V lost 6 bases to trimming and J lost 2 bases; unmatched junction nucleotides: 6. The CDR3 sequence is 16 residues long. Germline lookup yields CDR1 SNHLY and CDR2 FYNNEI. Full variable domain (missing parts from reference TRBV2 and TRBJ2-1): EPEVTQTPSHQVTQMGQEVILRCVPISNHLYFYWYRQILGQKVEFLVSFYNNEISEKSEIFDDQFSVERPDGSNFTLKIRSTKLEDSAMYFCASSRLAGKTYNEQFFGPGTRLTVL.